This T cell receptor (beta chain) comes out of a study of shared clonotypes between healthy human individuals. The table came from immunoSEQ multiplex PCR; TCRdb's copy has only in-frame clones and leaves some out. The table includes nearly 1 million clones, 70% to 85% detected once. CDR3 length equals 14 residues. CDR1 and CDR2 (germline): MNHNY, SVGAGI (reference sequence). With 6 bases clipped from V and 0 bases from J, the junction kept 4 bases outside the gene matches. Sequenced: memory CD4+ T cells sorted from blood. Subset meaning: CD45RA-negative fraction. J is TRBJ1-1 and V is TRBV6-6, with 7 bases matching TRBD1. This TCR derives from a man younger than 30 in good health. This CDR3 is CASRQGIMNTEAFF. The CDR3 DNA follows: TGTGCCAGCAGACAGGGGATCATGAACACTGAAGCTTTCTTT.